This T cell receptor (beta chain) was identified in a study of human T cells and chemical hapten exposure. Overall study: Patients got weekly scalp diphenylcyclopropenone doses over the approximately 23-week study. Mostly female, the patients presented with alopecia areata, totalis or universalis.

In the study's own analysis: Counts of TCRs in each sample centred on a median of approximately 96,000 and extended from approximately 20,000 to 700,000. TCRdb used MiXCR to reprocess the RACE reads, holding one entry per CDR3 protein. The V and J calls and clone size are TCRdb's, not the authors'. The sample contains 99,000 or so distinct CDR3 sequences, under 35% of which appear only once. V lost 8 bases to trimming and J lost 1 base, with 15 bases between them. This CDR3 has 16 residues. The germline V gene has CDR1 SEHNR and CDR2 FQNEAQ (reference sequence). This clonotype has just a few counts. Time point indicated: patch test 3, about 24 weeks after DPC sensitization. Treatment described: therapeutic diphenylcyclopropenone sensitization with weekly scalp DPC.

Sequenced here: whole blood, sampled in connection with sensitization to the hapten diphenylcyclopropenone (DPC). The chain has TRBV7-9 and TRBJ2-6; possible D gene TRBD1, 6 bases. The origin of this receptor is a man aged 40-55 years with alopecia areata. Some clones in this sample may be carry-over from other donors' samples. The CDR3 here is CASRPPQGSGANVLTF. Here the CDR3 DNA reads TGTGCCAGCCGACCACCCCAGGGGTCTGGGGCCAACGTCCTGACTTTC. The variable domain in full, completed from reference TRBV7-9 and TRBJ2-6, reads DTGVSQNPRHKITKRGQNVTFRCDPISEHNRLYWYRQTLGQGPEFLTYFQNEAQLEKSRLLSDRFSAERPKGSFSTLEIQRTEQGDSAMYLCASRPPQGSGANVLTFGAGSRLTVL.